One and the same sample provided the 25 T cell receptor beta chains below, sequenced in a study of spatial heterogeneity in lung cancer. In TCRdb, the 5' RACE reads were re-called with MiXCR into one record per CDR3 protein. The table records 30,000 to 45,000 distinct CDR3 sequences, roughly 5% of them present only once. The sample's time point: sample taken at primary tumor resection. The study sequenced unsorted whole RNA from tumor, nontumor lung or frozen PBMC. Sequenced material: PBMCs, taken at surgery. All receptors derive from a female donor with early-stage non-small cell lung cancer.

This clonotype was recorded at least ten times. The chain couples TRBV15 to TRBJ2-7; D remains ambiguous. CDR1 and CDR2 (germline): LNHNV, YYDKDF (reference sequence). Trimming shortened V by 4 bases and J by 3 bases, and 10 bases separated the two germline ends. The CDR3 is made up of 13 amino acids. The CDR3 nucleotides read TGTGCCACCAGCATTGGAGATCTCTACGAGCAGTACTTC. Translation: CATSIGDLYEQYF.

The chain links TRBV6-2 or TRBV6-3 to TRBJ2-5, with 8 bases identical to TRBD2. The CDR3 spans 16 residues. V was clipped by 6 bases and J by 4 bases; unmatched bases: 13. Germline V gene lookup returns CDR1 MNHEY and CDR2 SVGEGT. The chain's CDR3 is CASRSGGPPSVETQYF. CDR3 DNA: TGTGCCAGCAGAAGCGGGGGACCTCCTTCGGTAGAGACCCAGTACTTC.

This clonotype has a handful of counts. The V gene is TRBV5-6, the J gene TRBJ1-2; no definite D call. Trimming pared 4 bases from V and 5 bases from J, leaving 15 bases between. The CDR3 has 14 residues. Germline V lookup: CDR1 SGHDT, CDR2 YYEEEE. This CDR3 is CASSRTGFWYGYTF. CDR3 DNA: TGTGCCAGCAGCCGGACGGGGTTTTGGTATGGCTACACCTTC.

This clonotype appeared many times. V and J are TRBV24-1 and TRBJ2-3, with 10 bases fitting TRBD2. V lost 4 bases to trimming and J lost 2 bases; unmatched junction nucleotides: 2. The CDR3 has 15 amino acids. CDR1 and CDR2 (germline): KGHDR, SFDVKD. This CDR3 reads CATSETSGDTDTQYF. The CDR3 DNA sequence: TGTGCCACCAGTGAAACTAGCGGGGACACAGATACGCAGTATTTT.

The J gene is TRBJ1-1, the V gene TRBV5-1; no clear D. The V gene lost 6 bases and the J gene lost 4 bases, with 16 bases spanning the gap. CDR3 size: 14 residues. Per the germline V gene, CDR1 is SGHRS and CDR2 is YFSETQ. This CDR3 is CASKPPGASTEAFF. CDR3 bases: TGCGCCAGCAAACCTCCCGGAGCTTCCACTGAAGCTTTCTTT.

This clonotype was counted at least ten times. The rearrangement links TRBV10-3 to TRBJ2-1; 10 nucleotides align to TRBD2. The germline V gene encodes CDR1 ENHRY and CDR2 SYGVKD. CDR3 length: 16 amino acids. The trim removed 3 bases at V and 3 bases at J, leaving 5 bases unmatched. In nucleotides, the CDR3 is TGTGCCATCAGTGAAGAGCCTAGCGGGGGCTACAATGAGCAGTTCTTC. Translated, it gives CAISEEPSGGYNEQFF.

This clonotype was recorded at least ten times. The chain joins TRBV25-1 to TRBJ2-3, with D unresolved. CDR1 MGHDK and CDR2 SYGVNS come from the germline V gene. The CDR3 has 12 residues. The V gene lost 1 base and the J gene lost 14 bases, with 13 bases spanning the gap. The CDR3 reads CASSESPGPPYF. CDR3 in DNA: TGTGCCAGCAGTGAATCCCCGGGTCCCCCGTATTTT.

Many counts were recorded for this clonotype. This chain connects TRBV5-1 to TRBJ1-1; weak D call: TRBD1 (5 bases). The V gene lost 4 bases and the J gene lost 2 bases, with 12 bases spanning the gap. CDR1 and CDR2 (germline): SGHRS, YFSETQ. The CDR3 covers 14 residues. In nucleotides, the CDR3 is TGCGCCAGCAGCAGTCTACAGGTCAACACTGAAGCTTTCTTT. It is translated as CASSSLQVNTEAFF.

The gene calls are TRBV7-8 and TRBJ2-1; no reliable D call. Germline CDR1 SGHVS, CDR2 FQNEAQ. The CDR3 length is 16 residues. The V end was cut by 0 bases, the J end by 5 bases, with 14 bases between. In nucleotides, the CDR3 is TGTGCCAGCAGCTTAGCACGGACGCGGTCCAACAATGAGCAGTTCTTC. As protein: CASSLARTRSNNEQFF.

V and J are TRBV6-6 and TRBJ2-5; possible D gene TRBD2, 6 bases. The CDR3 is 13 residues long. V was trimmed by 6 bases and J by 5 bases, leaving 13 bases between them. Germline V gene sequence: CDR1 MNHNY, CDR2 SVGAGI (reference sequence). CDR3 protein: CASSPYAGETQYF. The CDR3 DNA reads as TGTGCCAGCAGCCCCTATGCGGGGGAGACCCAGTACTTC.

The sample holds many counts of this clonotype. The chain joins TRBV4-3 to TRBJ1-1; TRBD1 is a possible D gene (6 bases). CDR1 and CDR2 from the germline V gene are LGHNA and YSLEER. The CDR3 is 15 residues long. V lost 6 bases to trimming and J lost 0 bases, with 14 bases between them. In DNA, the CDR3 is TGCGCCAGCAGTCTAGACAGGAACATGAACACTGAAGCTTTCTTT. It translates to CASSLDRNMNTEAFF.

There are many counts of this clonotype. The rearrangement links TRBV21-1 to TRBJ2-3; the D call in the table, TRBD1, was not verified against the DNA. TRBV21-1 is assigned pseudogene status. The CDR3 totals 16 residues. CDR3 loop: CASSSQRGYPTDTQYF. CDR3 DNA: TGTGCCAGCAGCTCGCAAAGGGGCTACCCCACAGATACGCAGTATTTT.

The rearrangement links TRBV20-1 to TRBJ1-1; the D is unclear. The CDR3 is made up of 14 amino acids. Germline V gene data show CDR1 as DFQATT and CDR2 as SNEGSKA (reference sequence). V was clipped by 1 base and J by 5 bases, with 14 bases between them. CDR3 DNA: TGCAGTGCTAGAGGGGTCGGAGGTTGGACTGAAGCTTTCTTT. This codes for CSARGVGGWTEAFF.

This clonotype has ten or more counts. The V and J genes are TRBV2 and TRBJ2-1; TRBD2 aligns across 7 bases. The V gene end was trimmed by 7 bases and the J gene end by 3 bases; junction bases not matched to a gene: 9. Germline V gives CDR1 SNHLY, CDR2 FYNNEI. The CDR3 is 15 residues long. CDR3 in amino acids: CASTLRDYHYNEQFF. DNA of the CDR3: TGTGCCAGCACCCTCCGGGACTACCACTACAATGAGCAGTTCTTC. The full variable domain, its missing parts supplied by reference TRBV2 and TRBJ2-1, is EPEVTQTPSHQVTQMGQEVILRCVPISNHLYFYWYRQILGQKVEFLVSFYNNEISEKSEIFDDQFSVERPDGSNFTLKIRSTKLEDSAMYFCASTLRDYHYNEQFFGPGTRLTVL.

CDR3 amino acids: CASSPGTSGTDTQYF. CDR3 nucleotide sequence: TGTGCCAGCAGCCCAGGGACTAGCGGCACAGATACGCAGTATTTT. The chain employs TRBV27 and TRBJ2-3; TRBD2 matches at 10 bases. This CDR3 contains 15 residues. The V segment lost 6 bases and the J segment 1 base; nucleotides outside the gene matches: 4. From germline, CDR1 is MNHEY and CDR2 SMNVEV (reference sequence).

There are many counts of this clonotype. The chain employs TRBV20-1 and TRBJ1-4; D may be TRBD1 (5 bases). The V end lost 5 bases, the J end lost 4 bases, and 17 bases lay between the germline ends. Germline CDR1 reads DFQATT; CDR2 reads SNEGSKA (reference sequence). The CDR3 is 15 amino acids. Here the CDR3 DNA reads TGCAGTGCTCCCTCTCCGGGGCGGGGTAATGAAAAACTGTTTTTT. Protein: CSAPSPGRGNEKLFF.

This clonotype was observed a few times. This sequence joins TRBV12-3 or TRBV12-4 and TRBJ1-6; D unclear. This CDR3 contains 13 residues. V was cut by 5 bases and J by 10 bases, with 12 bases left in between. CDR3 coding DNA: TGTGCCAGCAGTCAGGTACTGGGGTCACCCCTCCACTTT. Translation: CASSQVLGSPLHF.

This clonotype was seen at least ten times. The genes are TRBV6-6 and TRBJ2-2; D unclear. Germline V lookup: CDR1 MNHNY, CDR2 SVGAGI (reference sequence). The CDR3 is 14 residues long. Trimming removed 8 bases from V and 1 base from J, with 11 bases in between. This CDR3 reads CASRVGMNTGELFF. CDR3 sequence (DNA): TGTGCCAGCCGGGTAGGGATGAACACCGGGGAGCTGTTTTTT.

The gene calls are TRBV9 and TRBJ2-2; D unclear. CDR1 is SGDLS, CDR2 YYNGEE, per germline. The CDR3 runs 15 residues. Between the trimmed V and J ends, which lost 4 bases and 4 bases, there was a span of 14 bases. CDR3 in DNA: TGTGCCAGCAGCCCCCAAAGGGTCGGCACCGGGGAGCTGTTTTTT. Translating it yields CASSPQRVGTGELFF.

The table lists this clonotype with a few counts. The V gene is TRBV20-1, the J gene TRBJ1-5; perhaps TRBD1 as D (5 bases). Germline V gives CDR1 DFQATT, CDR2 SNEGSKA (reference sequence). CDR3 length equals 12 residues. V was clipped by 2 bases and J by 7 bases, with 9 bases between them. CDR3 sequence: CSARLGDQPQHF. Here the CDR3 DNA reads TGCAGTGCTAGATTGGGGGACCAGCCCCAGCATTTT.

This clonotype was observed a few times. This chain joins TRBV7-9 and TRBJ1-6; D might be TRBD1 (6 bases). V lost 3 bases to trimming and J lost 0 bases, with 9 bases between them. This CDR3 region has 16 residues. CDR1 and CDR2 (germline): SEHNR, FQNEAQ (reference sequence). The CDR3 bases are TGTGCCAGCAGCTTTGGGGGCAACTCCTATAATTCACCCCTCCACTTT. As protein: CASSFGGNSYNSPLHF.

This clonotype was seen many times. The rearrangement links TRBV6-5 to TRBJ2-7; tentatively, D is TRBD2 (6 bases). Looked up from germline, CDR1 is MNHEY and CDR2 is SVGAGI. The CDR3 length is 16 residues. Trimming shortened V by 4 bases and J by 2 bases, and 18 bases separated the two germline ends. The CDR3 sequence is CASSSDLISGAYEQYF. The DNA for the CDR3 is TGTGCCAGCAGTTCGGACCTTATTTCGGGAGCCTACGAGCAGTACTTC.

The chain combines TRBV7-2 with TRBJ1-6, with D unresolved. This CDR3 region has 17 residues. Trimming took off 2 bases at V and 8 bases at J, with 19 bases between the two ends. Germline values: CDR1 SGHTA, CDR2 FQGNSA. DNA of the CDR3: TGTGCCAGCAGCTTATCAGCAGGAACCCAATTTCATTCACCCCTCCACTTT. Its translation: CASSLSAGTQFHSPLHF. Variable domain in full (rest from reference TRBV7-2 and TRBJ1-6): GAGVSQSPSNKVTEKGKDVELRCDPISGHTALYWYRQSLGQGLEFLIYFQGNSAPDKSGLPSDRFSAERTGGSVSTLTIQRTQQEDSAVYLCASSLSAGTQFHSPLHFGNGTRLTVT.

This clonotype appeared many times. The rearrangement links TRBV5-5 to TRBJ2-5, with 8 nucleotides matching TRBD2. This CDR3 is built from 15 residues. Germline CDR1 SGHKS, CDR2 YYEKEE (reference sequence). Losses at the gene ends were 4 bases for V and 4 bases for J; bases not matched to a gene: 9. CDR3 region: CASSPDAGGAETQYF. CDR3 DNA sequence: TGTGCCAGCAGCCCGGACGCCGGGGGGGCAGAGACCCAGTACTTC.

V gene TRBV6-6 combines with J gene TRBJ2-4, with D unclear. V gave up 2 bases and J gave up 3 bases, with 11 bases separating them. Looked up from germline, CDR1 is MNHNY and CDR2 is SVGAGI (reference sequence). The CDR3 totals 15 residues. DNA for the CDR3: TGTGCCAGCAGTTACGATAGCCTTGGCAAAAACATTCAGTACTTC. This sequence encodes CASSYDSLGKNIQYF.